This T cell receptor beta chain was identified in a study of T cell repertoires in cytomegalovirus infection. Study context: Public TCR beta signatures indicated both CMV infection and matching HLA type. General study findings and limits: Clonotype analysis showed dominance of the ex vivo response by HLA-C-restricted CMV-specific TCR beta clonotypes. Of the TCR beta families, the public ones yielded a cumulative frequency that identified carriers of CMV plus the relevant HLA.

CDR1 and CDR2 (germline): MNHEY, SVGAGI. V was pared by 5 bases and J by 7 bases, with 12 bases between. This CDR3 is built from 14 residues. As regards this clonotype: Its antigen is as yet unknown.

TCRdb independently ran MiXCR on the reads; one entry per CDR3 protein. The sample lists around 360,000 distinct CDR3 sequences, about 35% seen once, with approximately 12% in the top ten. The chain has TRBV6-5 and TRBJ1-6; D is possibly TRBD1 (6 bases). The receptor was derived from a human donor in good health (CMV status not recorded). Some clones in this sample may be carry-over from other donors' samples. This specimen consisted of cultured PBMCs, obtained from culture after CMV antigen stimulation. The CDR3 spells CASSMDGTNSPLHF. The CDR3 region has the DNA TGTGCCAGCAGTATGGACGGGACAAATTCACCCCTCCACTTT.